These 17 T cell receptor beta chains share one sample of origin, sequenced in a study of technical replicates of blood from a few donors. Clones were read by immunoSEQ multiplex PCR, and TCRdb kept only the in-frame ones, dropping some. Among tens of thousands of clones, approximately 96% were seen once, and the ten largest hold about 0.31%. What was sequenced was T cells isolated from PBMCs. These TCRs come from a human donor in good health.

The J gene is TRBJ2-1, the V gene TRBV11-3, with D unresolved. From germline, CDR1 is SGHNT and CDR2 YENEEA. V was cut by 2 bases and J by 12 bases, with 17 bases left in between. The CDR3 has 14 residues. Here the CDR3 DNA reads TGTGCCAGCAGCTTATTCAGTGCGGCAGTTGGGCAGTTCTTC. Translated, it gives CASSLFSAAVGQFF. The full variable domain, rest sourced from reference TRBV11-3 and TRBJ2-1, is EAGVVQSPRYKIIEKKQPVAFWCNPISGHNTLYWYLQNLGQGPELLIRYENEEAVDDSQLPKDRFSAERLKGVDSTLKIQPAELGDSAVYLCASSLFSAAVGQFFGPGTRLTVL.

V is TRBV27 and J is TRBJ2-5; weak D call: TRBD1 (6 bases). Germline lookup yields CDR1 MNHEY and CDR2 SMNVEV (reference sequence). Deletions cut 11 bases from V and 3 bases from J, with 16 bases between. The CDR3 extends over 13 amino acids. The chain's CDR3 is CAAAGTREETQYF. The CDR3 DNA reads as TGTGCCGCGGCCGGGACACGGGAAGAGACCCAGTACTTC.

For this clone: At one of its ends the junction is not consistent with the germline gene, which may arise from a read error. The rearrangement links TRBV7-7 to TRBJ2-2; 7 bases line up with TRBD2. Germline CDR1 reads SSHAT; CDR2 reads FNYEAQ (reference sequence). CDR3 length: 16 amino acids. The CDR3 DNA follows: TGTGCTAGCAGCTTAACCGGAGCGGGGCCCGCCGGGGAGCTGTTTTTT. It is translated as CASSLTGAGPAGELFF.

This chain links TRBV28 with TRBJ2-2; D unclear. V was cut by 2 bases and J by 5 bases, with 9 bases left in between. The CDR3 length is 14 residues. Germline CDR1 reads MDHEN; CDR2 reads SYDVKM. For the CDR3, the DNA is TGTGCCAGCAGTTTACTCAGGTTGACCGGGGAGCTGTTTTTT. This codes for CASSLLRLTGELFF.

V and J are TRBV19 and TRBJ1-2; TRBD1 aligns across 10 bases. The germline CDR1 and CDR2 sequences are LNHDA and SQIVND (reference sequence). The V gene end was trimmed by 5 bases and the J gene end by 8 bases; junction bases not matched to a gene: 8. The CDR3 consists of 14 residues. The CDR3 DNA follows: TGTGCCAGTAGTGTTGACAGGGGGCGCAGGGGCTACACCTTC. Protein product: CASSVDRGRRGYTF.

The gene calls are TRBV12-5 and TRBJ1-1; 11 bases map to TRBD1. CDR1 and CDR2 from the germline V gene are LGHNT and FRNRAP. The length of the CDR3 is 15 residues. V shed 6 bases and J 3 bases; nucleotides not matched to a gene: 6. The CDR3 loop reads CASGSGTGGYTEAFF. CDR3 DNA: TGTGCTAGTGGCTCCGGGACAGGGGGGTACACTGAAGCTTTCTTT.

CDR3: CASQSSSYNEQFF. Written as DNA, the CDR3 is TGTGCCAGCCAGTCAAGCTCCTACAATGAGCAGTTCTTC. The chain uses TRBV9 and TRBJ2-1; the D is unclear. CDR1 SGDLS and CDR2 YYNGEE come from the germline V gene. V lost 7 bases and J lost 0, with 8 bases in between. The CDR3 spans 13 residues.

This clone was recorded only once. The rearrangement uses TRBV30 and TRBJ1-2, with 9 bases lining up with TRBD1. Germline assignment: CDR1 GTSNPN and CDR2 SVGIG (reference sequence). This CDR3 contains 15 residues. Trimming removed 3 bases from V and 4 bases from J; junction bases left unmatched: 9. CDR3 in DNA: TGTGCCTGGAGACCCTCGGACAGGGGAACCTATGGCTACACCTTC. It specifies CAWRPSDRGTYGYTF.

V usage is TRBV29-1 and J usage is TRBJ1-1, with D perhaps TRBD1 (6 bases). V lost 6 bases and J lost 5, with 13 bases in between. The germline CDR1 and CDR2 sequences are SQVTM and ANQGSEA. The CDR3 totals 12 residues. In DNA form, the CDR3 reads TGCAGCGTAGACGAAGGACAGACTGAAGCTTTCTTT. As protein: CSVDEGQTEAFF.

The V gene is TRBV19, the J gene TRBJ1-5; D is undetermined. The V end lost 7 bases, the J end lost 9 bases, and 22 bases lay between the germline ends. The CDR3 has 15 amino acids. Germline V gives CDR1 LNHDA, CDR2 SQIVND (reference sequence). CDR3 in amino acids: CASTPTITLLRPQHF. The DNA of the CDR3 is TGTGCCAGTACCCCGACAATAACGCTGCTGCGGCCCCAGCATTTT.

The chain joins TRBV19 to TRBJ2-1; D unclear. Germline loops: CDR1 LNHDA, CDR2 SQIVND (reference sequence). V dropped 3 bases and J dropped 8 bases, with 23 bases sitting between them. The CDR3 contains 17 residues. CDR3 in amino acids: CASSIIEAVRIKDEQFF. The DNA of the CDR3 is TGTGCCAGTAGTATTATAGAAGCAGTGAGGATAAAGGATGAGCAGTTCTTC.

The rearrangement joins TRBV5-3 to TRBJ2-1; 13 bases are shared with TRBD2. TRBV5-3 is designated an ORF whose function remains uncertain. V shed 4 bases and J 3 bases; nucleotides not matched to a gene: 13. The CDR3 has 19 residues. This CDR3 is CARSAMGTSGTKYYNEQFF. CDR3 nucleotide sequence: TGTGCCAGAAGCGCCATGGGGACTAGCGGGACGAAATACTACAATGAGCAGTTCTTC.

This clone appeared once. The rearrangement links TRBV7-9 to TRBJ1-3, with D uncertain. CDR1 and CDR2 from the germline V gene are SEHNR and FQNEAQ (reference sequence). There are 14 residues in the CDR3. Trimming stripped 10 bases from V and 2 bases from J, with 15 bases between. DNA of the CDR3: TGTGCCATCCTATCCTCGCTCCCTGGAAACACCATATATTTT. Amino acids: CAILSSLPGNTIYF.

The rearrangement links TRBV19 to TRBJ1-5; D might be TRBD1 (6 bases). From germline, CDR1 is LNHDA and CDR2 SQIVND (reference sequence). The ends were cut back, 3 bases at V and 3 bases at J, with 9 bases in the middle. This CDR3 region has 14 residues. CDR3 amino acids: CASSIRDNNQPQHF. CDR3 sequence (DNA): TGTGCCAGTAGTATCCGGGACAACAATCAGCCCCAGCATTTT.

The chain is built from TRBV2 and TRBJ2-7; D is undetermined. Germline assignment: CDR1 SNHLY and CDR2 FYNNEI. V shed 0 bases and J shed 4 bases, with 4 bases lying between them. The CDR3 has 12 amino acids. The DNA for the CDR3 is TGTGCCAGCAGTGAAGCACGGTACGAGCAGTACTTC. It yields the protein CASSEARYEQYF.

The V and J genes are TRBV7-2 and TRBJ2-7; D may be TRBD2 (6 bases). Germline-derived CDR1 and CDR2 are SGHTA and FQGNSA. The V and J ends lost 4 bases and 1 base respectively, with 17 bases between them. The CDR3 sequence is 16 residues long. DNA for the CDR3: TGTGCCAGCAGCTCCCAGGGTGGGGGGAGATCCTACGAGCAGTACTTC. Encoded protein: CASSSQGGGRSYEQYF.

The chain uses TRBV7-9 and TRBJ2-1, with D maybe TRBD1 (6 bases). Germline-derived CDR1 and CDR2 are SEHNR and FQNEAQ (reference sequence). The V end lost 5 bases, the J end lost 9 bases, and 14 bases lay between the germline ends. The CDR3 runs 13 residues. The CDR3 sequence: CASSTLQGLEQFF. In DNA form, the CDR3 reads TGTGCCAGCAGCACCTTACAGGGTCTTGAGCAGTTCTTC.